The next 23 T cell receptor beta chains were all read from a single sample in a study of cytomegalovirus exposure and HLA in healthy donors. With 60 Vbeta and 13 Jbeta primers, the PCR was carried out. Only in-frame clones appear in the TCRdb table, and some are missing; sequencing was by immunoSEQ multiplex PCR. The sample includes 150,000 or so clones, under 85% of them seen just once. The specimen sequenced was PBMCs. The receptors here all came from a human donor in good health.

The chain employs TRBV6-1 and TRBJ1-5; TRBD1 is a possible D gene (6 bases). The length of the CDR3 is 17 residues. Germline CDR1 and CDR2: MNHNS and SASEGT. V lost 2 bases and J 1 base, leaving 15 bases between the germline ends. The DNA for the CDR3 is TGTGCCAGCAGTGAACATCGGGGGGGCTACAGCAATCAGCCCCAGCATTTT. This translates into CASSEHRGGYSNQPQHF.

The V gene is TRBV7-8, the J gene TRBJ2-3; D remains ambiguous. Germline values: CDR1 SGHVS, CDR2 FQNEAQ. CDR3 length: 11 residues. Trimming removed 5 bases at V and 5 bases at J, with 5 bases between. CDR3 DNA sequence: TGTGCCAGCAGCACGAGAGATACGCAGTATTTT. Translated, it gives CASSTRDTQYF.

The chain carries TRBV7-2 and TRBJ2-7, with D unresolved. This CDR3 is 14 amino acids long. With 2 bases removed from V and 1 base from J, the gap between germline ends came to 9 bases. The germline gives CDR1 SGHTA, CDR2 FQGNSA. Here the CDR3 reads CASSLRSGSYEQYF. The CDR3 DNA follows: TGTGCCAGCAGCTTACGTTCCGGGTCCTACGAGCAGTACTTC.

The CDR3 region is CASSGGDRRYGYTF. The CDR3 nucleotides are TGTGCCAGCAGTGGGGGGGACAGGAGGTATGGCTACACCTTC. This rearrangement joins TRBV6-1 to TRBJ1-2; TRBD1 agrees at 8 bases. CDR3 length: 14 residues. J gave up 5 bases and V 4 bases, and 6 bases lay outside the gene matches. CDR1 and CDR2 (germline): MNHNS, SASEGT.

This sequence joins TRBV4-3 and TRBJ2-3; TRBD1 agrees at 7 bases. Germline V gives CDR1 LGHNA, CDR2 YSLEER. The ends lost 4 bases at V and 2 bases at J; junction bases unmatched: 6. CDR3 length equals 15 residues. The CDR3 nucleotides are TGCGCCAGCAGCCCCGGACAGGACCTCACAGATACGCAGTATTTT. Protein sequence: CASSPGQDLTDTQYF.

This chain uses TRBV29-1 with TRBJ1-1; D unresolved. The germline V gene has CDR1 SQVTM and CDR2 ANQGSEA. The CDR3 is made up of 14 amino acids. V gave up 4 bases and J gave up 2 bases, with 14 bases separating them. CDR3 residues: CSVAPGLRNTEAFF. In DNA, the CDR3 is TGCAGCGTTGCCCCAGGATTGCGAAACACTGAAGCTTTCTTT.

This clone was found a few times. The chain links TRBV7-9 to TRBJ1-5; no definite D call. This CDR3 has 12 amino acids. Germline assignment: CDR1 SEHNR and CDR2 FQNEAQ (reference sequence). V gave up 2 bases and J gave up 10 bases, with 9 bases separating them. In nucleotides, the CDR3 is TGTGCCAGCAGCTTATGGGAGGGACCCCAGCATTTT. It yields the protein CASSLWEGPQHF.

This chain links TRBV6-6 with TRBJ2-3; D perhaps matches TRBD2 (5 bases). Trimming shortened V by 2 bases and J by 7 bases, and 19 bases separated the two germline ends. The CDR3 contains 16 residues. The germline V gene has CDR1 MNHNY and CDR2 SVGAGI (reference sequence). CDR3 loop: CASSYQEVWRTNTQYF. Written as DNA, the CDR3 is TGTGCCAGCAGTTACCAGGAGGTTTGGAGAACAAATACGCAGTATTTT.

The J gene is TRBJ1-1, the V gene TRBV4-1; D may be TRBD1 (5 bases). This CDR3 has 16 residues. Germline-derived CDR1 and CDR2 are MGHRA and YSYEKL. Trimming stripped 0 bases from V and 10 bases from J, with 21 bases between. The CDR3 sequence: CASSQDRRDGVRTAFF. The CDR3 coding sequence is TGCGCCAGCAGCCAAGATAGGAGGGACGGGGTCCGAACAGCTTTCTTT.

The rearrangement uses TRBV6-4 and TRBJ2-7; TRBD1 might be the D (5 bases). The CDR3 runs to 13 residues. Looked up from germline, CDR1 is MRHNA and CDR2 is SNTAGT. The germline V and J ends were trimmed by 3 bases and 5 bases, with 11 bases remaining between them. The DNA of the CDR3 is TGTGCCAGCAGTGAACAGCTAGGGGACGAGCAGTACTTC. Protein sequence: CASSEQLGDEQYF.

The J gene is TRBJ2-7, the V gene TRBV29-1; 7 nucleotides agree with TRBD2. The trim removed 7 bases at V and 6 bases at J, leaving 9 bases unmatched. Germline V gives CDR1 SQVTM, CDR2 ANQGSEA. The CDR3 loop spans 12 amino acids. CDR3 residues: CSATTGGGEQYF. As DNA, the CDR3 is TGCAGCGCCACGACGGGGGGAGGCGAGCAGTACTTC.

The chain combines TRBV27 with TRBJ2-3, with a possible D match to TRBD1 (6 bases). The CDR3 loop spans 12 amino acids. Trimming stripped 6 bases from V and 8 bases from J, with 12 bases between. Germline CDR1 MNHEY, CDR2 SMNVEV (reference sequence). The CDR3 DNA sequence: TGTGCCAGCAGACAAGGGGGTGGTACGCAGTATTTT. Protein product: CASRQGGGTQYF.

This sequence joins TRBV7-2 and TRBJ2-3; TRBD2 agrees at 7 bases. The CDR3 has 14 residues. Germline-derived CDR1 and CDR2 are SGHTA and FQGNSA. With 4 bases clipped from V and 2 bases from J, the junction kept 3 bases outside the gene matches. The CDR3 here is CASSWGLTTDTQYF. The CDR3 DNA reads TGTGCCAGCAGCTGGGGACTAACCACAGATACGCAGTATTTT.

Turning to this clone: A junction end diverges from the germline sequence, so it may reflect a read error. V and J are TRBV7-7 and TRBJ1-1; 7 bases line up with TRBD1. CDR1 is SSHAT, CDR2 FNYEAQ, per germline (reference sequence). CDR3 length: 13 amino acids. The CDR3 loop is CASSLGTDTEAFF. CDR3 bases: TGTGCTAGCAGCTTAGGGACAGACACTGAAGCTTTCTTT.

This rearrangement joins TRBV27 to TRBJ1-2, with a tentative D call TRBD1 (6 bases). Germline V gives CDR1 MNHEY, CDR2 SMNVEV (reference sequence). The CDR3 runs 14 residues. With 6 bases removed from V and 4 bases from J, the gap between germline ends came to 15 bases. CDR3 nucleotides: TGTGCCAGCAGCTCAAGGGCAGGGGTCTATGGCTACACCTTC. Amino acid sequence: CASSSRAGVYGYTF.

This clone was observed a handful of times. The chain links TRBV25-1 to TRBJ1-2, with 8 bases aligning to TRBD1. This CDR3 contains 14 residues. Unmatched junction bases numbered 10, after V lost 5 bases and J lost 8 bases. Germline CDR1 and CDR2: MGHDK and SYGVNS. The DNA for the CDR3 is TGTGCCAGCAGTTCGGTACAGGGGGAGGAAGGCTACACCTTC. As protein: CASSSVQGEEGYTF.

V is TRBV19 and J is TRBJ1-1; D perhaps matches TRBD1 (5 bases). V was trimmed by 1 base and J by 4 bases, leaving 22 bases between them. The V gene's germline CDR1 is LNHDA and CDR2 SQIVND (reference sequence). The CDR3 loop spans 18 amino acids. The CDR3 protein is CASSIGRREVRPGTEAFF. CDR3 bases: TGTGCCAGTAGTATAGGGCGCAGGGAAGTTCGTCCGGGCACTGAAGCTTTCTTT.

This clone was detected a few times. The chain couples TRBV27 to TRBJ2-7, with TRBD2 matching over 9 bases. V was pared by 3 bases and J by 2 bases, with 5 bases of the junction left unmatched. The CDR3 runs 15 residues. Germline CDR1 MNHEY, CDR2 SMNVEV (reference sequence). The CDR3 DNA reads TGTGCCAGCAGTTTCGGAGCGGGGGGCGCCTACGAGCAGTACTTC. It specifies CASSFGAGGAYEQYF.

CDR3 in amino acids: CATHSGQGATNEKLFF. Written as DNA, the CDR3 is TGTGCCACCCACTCGGGACAGGGGGCCACTAATGAAAAACTGTTTTTT. The chain uses TRBV18 and TRBJ1-4, with 12 bases fitting TRBD1. The CDR3 sequence is 16 residues long. The germline V gene encodes CDR1 KGHSH and CDR2 LQKENI. The V and J ends lost 10 bases and 2 bases, in that order; junction bases with no gene match: 8. The complete variable domain, with remaining parts taken from reference TRBV18 and TRBJ1-4, reads NAGVMQNPRHLVRRRGQEARLRCSPMKGHSHVYWYRQLPEEGLKFMVYLQKENIIDESGMPKERFSAEFPKEGPSILRIQQVVRGDSAAYFCATHSGQGATNEKLFFGSGTQLSVL.

This clone turned up a few times. The rearrangement links TRBV18 to TRBJ1-2, with 8 bases lining up with TRBD1. The V gene end was trimmed by 6 bases and the J gene end by 4 bases; junction bases not matched to a gene: 7. The germline CDR1 and CDR2 sequences are KGHSH and LQKENI. CDR3 length equals 14 residues. Here the CDR3 reads CASSPGQDIYGYTF. DNA of the CDR3: TGTGCCAGCTCGCCGGGACAGGATATCTATGGCTACACCTTC.

The chain links TRBV2 to TRBJ1-5, with D unresolved. This CDR3 contains 12 residues. The germline V gene encodes CDR1 SNHLY and CDR2 FYNNEI. Between the trimmed V and J ends, which lost 4 bases and 4 bases, there was a span of 5 bases. CDR3 nucleotide sequence: TGTGCCAGCAGTGCCGGGAATCAGCCCCAGCATTTT. Its protein is CASSAGNQPQHF.

V usage is TRBV11-2 and J usage is TRBJ2-7; TRBD2 matches at 9 bases. The germline gives CDR1 SGHAT, CDR2 FQNNGV. The CDR3 extends over 15 amino acids. Unmatched junction bases numbered 5, after V lost 1 base and J lost 4 bases. The CDR3: CASSLGAGGVYEQYF. CDR3 bases: TGTGCCAGCAGCTTAGGGGCGGGGGGGGTATACGAGCAGTACTTC.

The rearrangement joins TRBV13 to TRBJ2-7; 7 bases agree with TRBD1. The CDR3 spans 13 residues. V lost 5 bases and J lost 6; bases outside the gene matches: 7. Germline V gene data show CDR1 as PRHDT and CDR2 as FYEKMQ (reference sequence). The CDR3 protein is CASSPLGGREQYF. CDR3 coding DNA: TGTGCCAGCAGCCCCTTAGGGGGCCGCGAGCAGTACTTC.